This T cell receptor (beta chain) originates from a study of blood T cell repertoires in COVID-19. Only in-frame clones appear in the TCRdb table, and some are missing; sequencing was by immunoSEQ multiplex PCR. Among fewer than 300,000 clones listed, 75% to 90% were seen once. This receptor was obtained from a human donor in a cohort sampled during active COVID-19. The sequenced material came from peripheral blood.

CDR3 protein: CASTPLLRLAANEQFF. CDR3 nucleotides: TGTGCCAGCACCCCACTCCTCCGGCTAGCGGCCAATGAGCAGTTCTTC. The rearrangement uses TRBV7-3 and TRBJ2-1; 7 bases map to TRBD2. The CDR3 runs to 16 residues. Germline CDR1 is SGHTA and CDR2 is FQGTGA. Germline trimming cut 7 bases from V and 6 bases from J; bases unmatched to any gene: 15.